The T cell receptor (beta chain) described here comes from a study of T cell responses to AZD1222 COVID-19 vaccine. V trimming: 4 bases; J trimming: 1 base; junction bases outside the gene matches: 2. Germline CDR1 reads LGHNA; CDR2 reads YSLEER. This CDR3 comprises 14 residues. The study pooled second doses at about 4 or about 12 weeks. The data were produced by immunoSEQ multiplex PCR, yet TCRdb's version contains in-frame clones alone and is incomplete. Of roughly 160,000 clones in the sample, roughly nine tenths were seen once. The chain has TRBV4-3 and TRBJ2-7, with 9 bases matching TRBD1. The material sequenced was peripheral blood, taken 28 days after the second AZD1222 dose. The receptor was derived from an adult who received the AZD1222 COVID-19 vaccine. The CDR3 here is CASSPGTGSYEQYF. CDR3 nucleotide sequence: TGCGCCAGCAGCCCCGGGACAGGGTCCTACGAGCAGTACTTC.